This TCR beta chain was captured by sequencing in a study of blood T cell repertoires in COVID-19. Study background: Some COVID-19 samples were acute and others convalescent; all came from the United States, Italy and Spain. Sources were T cells, B-cell-depleted T cells, or PBMCs; the material itself was cDNA or gDNA.

In the authors' methods: Scientists estimated how many nucleated cells there were by amplifying reference gene primers. TCRdb's table, derived via immunoSEQ multiplex PCR, lists solely in-frame clones and lacks some. V and J calls plus clone size are reproduced from that table; the DNA served to infer D and trimming. This table has 100,000 or so clones, roughly 76% appearing once. Germline CDR1 is SEHNR and CDR2 is FQNEAQ (reference sequence). The V and J ends lost 5 bases and 5 bases, in that order; junction bases with no gene match: 3. The CDR3 is 15 residues long. This chain connects TRBV7-9 to TRBJ2-1, with 13 bases fitting TRBD2. The clonotype comes from a woman in her 70s with acute or convalescent COVID-19. The sample taken for sequencing was peripheral blood. The CDR3, as DNA: TGTGCCAGCAGCCCCGGGACTAGCGGGAACAATGAGCAGTTCTTC. It yields the protein CASSPGTSGNNEQFF.